This TCR beta chain was identified in a study of T cell responses to AZD1222 COVID-19 vaccine. Second-dose timings of about 4 or about 12 weeks were pooled. Remarks on this clone: The target antigen is unknown.

Overall study findings and caveats: Nearly half of spike-specific TCRs reportedly target variant regions that are unmutated in the B.1.351 and B.1.1.7 variants.

This table comes from immunoSEQ multiplex PCR, and its TCRdb copy is limited to in-frame clones, with some not included. Of some 150,000 clones listed, over 90% are singletons. The source of this sequence is an adult who received the AZD1222 COVID-19 vaccine. The sequencing here drew on peripheral blood, taken 28 days after the second AZD1222 dose.

The CDR3 sequence is CSVVWTGSEQYF. For the CDR3, the DNA is TGCAGCGTTGTCTGGACAGGGTCCGAGCAGTACTTC. The chain combines TRBV29-1 with TRBJ2-7; 8 bases are shared with TRBD1. V dropped 4 bases and J dropped 6; count of bases not matched to a gene: 5. Per the germline V gene, CDR1 is SQVTM and CDR2 is ANQGSEA. CDR3 size: 12 residues.